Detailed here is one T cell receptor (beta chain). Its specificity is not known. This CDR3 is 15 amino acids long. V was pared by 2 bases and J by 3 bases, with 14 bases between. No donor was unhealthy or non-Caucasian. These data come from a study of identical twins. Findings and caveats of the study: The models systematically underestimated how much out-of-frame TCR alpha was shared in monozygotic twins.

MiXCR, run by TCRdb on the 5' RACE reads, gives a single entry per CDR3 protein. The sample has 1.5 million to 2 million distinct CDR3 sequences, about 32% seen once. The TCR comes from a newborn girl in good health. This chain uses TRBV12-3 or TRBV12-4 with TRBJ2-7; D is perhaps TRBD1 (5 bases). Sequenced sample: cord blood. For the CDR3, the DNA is TGTGCCAGCAGTTTACAGGGTCCACTCCTCTACGAGCAGTACTTC. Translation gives CASSLQGPLLYEQYF.